This is a list of T cell receptor beta chains from one sample in a study of molecular identifiers for immune sequencing clone quantification. TCRdb reprocessed the PCR reads with MiXCR, giving one entry per CDR3 protein. The sample shows 400,000 to 600,000 distinct CDR3 sequences, about 21% of them seen only once. Sequenced sample: naive CD8+ T cells from blood, with Jurkat cell RNA spiked in. The receptors derive from a human donor in good health. Some libraries in this study had Jurkat cell RNA spiked in. Both conserved end residues are part of each CDR3. The order of the fields is D gene, J gene, clone size, V gene, CDR3 protein, CDR3 DNA. D genes are given only for firm matches. The size of a clone is reported for some rows only, either as once, few or many, or as a class for expanded clones.

- | TRBJ2-7 | few | TRBV11-2 | CASSSPPAGSYEQYF | TGTGCCAGCAGCTCACCCCCGGCTGGATCCTACGAGCAGTACTTC
- | TRBJ2-3 | many | TRBV7-2 | CASSSPITDTQYF | TGTGCCAGCAGCTCCCCCATCACAGATACGCAGTATTTT
TRBD1 | TRBJ2-1 | once | TRBV10-3 | CAISEPKTGAPYNEQFF | TGTGCCATCAGTGAGCCCAAGACAGGGGCCCCCTACAATGAGCAGTTCTTC
TRBD1 | TRBJ1-1 | many | TRBV5-6 | CASSWGQGGTEAFF | TGTGCCAGCAGCTGGGGACAGGGGGGGACTGAAGCTTTCTTT
- | TRBJ1-5 | - | TRBV28 | CASARDQPQHF | TGTGCCTCAGCAAGGGATCAGCCCCAGCATTTT
- | TRBJ2-5 | many | TRBV7-7 | CASSLILGSWETQYF | TGTGCTAGCAGCTTAATACTAGGATCGTGGGAGACCCAGTACTTC
TRBD2 | TRBJ2-4 | once | TRBV3-1 | CASSQGSSGSGAKNIQYF | TGTGCCAGCAGCCAAGGGTCTAGCGGGAGTGGCGCCAAAAACATTCAGTACTTC
TRBD2 | TRBJ2-7 | many | TRBV4-3 | CASSQEWASGRTGEQYF | TGCGCCAGCAGCCAAGAATGGGCTAGCGGGAGGACGGGTGAGCAGTACTTC
- | TRBJ1-6 | many | TRBV9 | CASSVAWTDGPLHF | TGTGCCAGCAGCGTAGCTTGGACAGATGGACCCCTCCACTTT
- | TRBJ2-2 | once | TRBV11-1 | CASSPFDPLIGELFF | TGTGCCAGCAGCCCCTTCGATCCACTTATCGGGGAGCTGTTTTTT
- | TRBJ2-3 | many | TRBV12-3/TRBV12-4 | CASSPLPIDPDTQYF | TGTGCCAGCAGCCCCCTCCCCATAGATCCAGATACGCAGTATTTT
- | TRBJ1-5 | - | TRBV6-5 | CASSSEGLYSNQPQHF | TGTGCCAGCAGTTCCGAGGGCCTCTATAGCAATCAGCCCCAGCATTTT
TRBD1 | TRBJ1-2 | - | TRBV2 | CASSAWTGENCGYTF | TGTGCCAGCAGTGCGTGGACAGGGGAGAACTGTGGCTACACCTTC
TRBD1 | TRBJ1-1 | - | TRBV6-5 | CASSYAGGIEAFF | TGTGCCAGCAGTTACGCAGGGGGTATTGAAGCTTTCTTT
TRBD1 | TRBJ2-1 | - | TRBV6-2/TRBV6-3 | CASKIGGDEQFF | TGTGCCAGCAAAATAGGGGGCGACGAGCAGTTCTTC
- | TRBJ1-1 | - | TRBV10-3 | CAISEEGHQYTEAFF | TGTGCCATCAGTGAGGAGGGCCACCAATACACTGAAGCTTTCTTT
TRBD1 | TRBJ2-3 | many | TRBV12-3/TRBV12-4 | CASSRTGSDTQYF | TGTGCCAGCAGTAGGACAGGTTCAGATACGCAGTATTTT
- | TRBJ1-5 | many | TRBV13 | CASSSPGQPQHF | TGTGCCAGCAGCTCCCCGGGTCAGCCCCAGCATTTT
- | TRBJ2-2 | many | TRBV29-1 | CSVTAGTGELFF | TGCAGCGTCACAGCAGGGACCGGGGAGCTGTTTTTT
TRBD2 | TRBJ2-1 | once | TRBV30 | CAWSVLRGGSVSYDEQFF | TGTGCCTGGAGTGTACTAAGAGGCGGGAGTGTCTCCTACGATGAGCAGTTCTTC
TRBD2 | TRBJ2-5 | - | TRBV2 | CASMGGGGAVETQYF | TGTGCCAGCATGGGTGGCGGGGGGGCCGTGGAGACCCAGTACTTC
- | TRBJ2-7 | - | TRBV20-1 | CGARLGAGVPEQYF | TGCGGTGCTAGATTGGGGGCGGGAGTACCCGAGCAGTACTTC
- | TRBJ2-4 | many | TRBV20-1 | CSANLESDIQYF | TGCAGTGCTAACCTCGAATCTGACATTCAGTACTTC